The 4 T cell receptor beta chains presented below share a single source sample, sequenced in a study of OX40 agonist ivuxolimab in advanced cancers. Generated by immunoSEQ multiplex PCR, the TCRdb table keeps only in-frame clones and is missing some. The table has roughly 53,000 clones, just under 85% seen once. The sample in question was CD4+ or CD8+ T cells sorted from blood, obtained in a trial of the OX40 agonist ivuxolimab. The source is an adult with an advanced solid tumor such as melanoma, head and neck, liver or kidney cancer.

CDR3 sequence (DNA): TGCGCCAGCAGCCTCCGACAGAACTCCAGACCAGTGGGTATGACGCAGTATTTT. Translated: CASSLRQNSRPVGMTQYF. This sequence joins TRBV4-3 and TRBJ2-3; D might be TRBD1 (5 bases). Germline V gene sequence: CDR1 LGHNA, CDR2 YSLEER. Trimming left V 4 bases short and J 9 bases short, with 29 bases between. The CDR3 length is 18 residues.

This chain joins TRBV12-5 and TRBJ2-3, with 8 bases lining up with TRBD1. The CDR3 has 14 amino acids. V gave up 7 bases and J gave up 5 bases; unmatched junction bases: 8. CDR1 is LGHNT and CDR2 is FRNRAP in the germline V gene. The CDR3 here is CASALGQGVDTQYF. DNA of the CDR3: TGTGCTAGTGCCCTTGGACAGGGCGTAGATACGCAGTATTTT.

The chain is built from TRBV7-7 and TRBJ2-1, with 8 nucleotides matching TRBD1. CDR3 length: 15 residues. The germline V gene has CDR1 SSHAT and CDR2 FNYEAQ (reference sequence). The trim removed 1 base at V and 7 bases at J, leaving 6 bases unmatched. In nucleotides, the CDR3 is TGTGCCAGCAGCTTAGTCCAGGGGGCGAGAAATGAGCAGTTCTTC. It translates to CASSLVQGARNEQFF.

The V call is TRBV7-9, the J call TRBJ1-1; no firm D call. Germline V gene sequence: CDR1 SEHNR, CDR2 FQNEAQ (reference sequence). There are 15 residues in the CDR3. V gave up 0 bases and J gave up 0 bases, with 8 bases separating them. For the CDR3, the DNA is TGTGCCAGCAGCTTAGCAGGGTTCATGAACACTGAAGCTTTCTTT. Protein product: CASSLAGFMNTEAFF. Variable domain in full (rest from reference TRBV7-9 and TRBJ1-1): DTGVSQNPRHKITKRGQNVTFRCDPISEHNRLYWYRQTLGQGPEFLTYFQNEAQLEKSRLLSDRFSAERPKGSFSTLEIQRTEQGDSAMYLCASSLAGFMNTEAFFGQGTRLTVV.